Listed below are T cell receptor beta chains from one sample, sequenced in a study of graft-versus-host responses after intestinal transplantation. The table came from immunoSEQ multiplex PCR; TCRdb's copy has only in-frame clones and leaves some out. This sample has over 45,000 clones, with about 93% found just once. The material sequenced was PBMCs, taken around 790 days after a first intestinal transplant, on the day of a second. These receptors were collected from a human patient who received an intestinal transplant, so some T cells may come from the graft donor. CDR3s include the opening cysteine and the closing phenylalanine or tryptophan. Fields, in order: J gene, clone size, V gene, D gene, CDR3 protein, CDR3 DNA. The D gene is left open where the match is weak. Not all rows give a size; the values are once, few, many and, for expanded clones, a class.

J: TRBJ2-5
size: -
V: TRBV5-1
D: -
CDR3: CASSPLGGKETQYF
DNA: TGCGCCAGCAGCCCCCTGGGTGGGAAAGAGACCCAGTACTTC

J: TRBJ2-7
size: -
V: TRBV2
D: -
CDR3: CASRLTSFGTSSYEQYF
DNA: TGTGCCAGCAGATTGACTAGTTTCGGGACCAGTTCCTACGAGCAGTACTTC

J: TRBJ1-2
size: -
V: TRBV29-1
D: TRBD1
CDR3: CSGGVGQDYGYTF
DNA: TGCAGTGGTGGGGTTGGACAGGACTATGGCTACACCTTC

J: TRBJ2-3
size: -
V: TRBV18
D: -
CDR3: CASSPRTDTQYF
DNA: TGTGCCAGCTCCCCTAGAACAGATACGCAGTATTTT

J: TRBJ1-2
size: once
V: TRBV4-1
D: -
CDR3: CASSQGGGNYGYTF
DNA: TGCGCCAGCAGCCAAGGAGGGGGGAACTATGGCTACACCTTC

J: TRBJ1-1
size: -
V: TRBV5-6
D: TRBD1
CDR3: CASSLPTGGTEAFF
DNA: TGTGCCAGCAGCTTGCCGACAGGGGGCACTGAAGCTTTCTTT

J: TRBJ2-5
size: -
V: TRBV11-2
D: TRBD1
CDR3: CASSDNRGLRETQYF
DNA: TGTGCCAGCAGTGATAACAGGGGGCTGCGGGAGACCCAGTACTTC

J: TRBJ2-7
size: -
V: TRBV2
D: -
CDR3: CASSALGWEQYF
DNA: TGTGCCAGCAGTGCCCTAGGGTGGGAGCAGTACTTC

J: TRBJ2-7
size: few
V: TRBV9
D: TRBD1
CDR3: CASSGTGGDEQYF
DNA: TGTGCCAGCAGCGGGACAGGGGGGGACGAGCAGTACTTC

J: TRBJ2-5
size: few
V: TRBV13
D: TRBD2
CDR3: CASSSQREGREETQYF
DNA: TGTGCCAGCAGTTCTCAGCGGGAGGGCCGGGAAGAGACCCAGTACTTC

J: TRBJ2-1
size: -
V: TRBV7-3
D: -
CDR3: CASSSSGAALDEQFF
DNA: TGTGCCAGCAGCTCCTCCGGGGCGGCCTTGGATGAGCAGTTCTTC

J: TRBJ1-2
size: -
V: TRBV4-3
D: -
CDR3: CASSQGSGYTF
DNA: TGCGCCAGCAGCCAAGGATCTGGCTACACCTTC

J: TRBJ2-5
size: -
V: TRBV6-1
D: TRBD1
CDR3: CASSVPRGLQETQYF
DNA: TGTGCCAGCAGTGTCCCCAGGGGGCTGCAAGAGACCCAGTACTTC

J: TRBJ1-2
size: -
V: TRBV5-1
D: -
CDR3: CASSLGPDSNYGYTF
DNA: TGCGCCAGCAGCTTAGGTCCGGATTCTAACTATGGCTACACCTTC

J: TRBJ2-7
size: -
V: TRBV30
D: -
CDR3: CAWSYSYEQYF
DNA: TGTGCCTGGAGCTATTCCTACGAGCAGTACTTC

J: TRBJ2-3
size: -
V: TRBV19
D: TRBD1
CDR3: CASRQRTGAHTDTQYF
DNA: TGTGCCAGTAGGCAGAGGACAGGGGCACACACAGATACGCAGTATTTT